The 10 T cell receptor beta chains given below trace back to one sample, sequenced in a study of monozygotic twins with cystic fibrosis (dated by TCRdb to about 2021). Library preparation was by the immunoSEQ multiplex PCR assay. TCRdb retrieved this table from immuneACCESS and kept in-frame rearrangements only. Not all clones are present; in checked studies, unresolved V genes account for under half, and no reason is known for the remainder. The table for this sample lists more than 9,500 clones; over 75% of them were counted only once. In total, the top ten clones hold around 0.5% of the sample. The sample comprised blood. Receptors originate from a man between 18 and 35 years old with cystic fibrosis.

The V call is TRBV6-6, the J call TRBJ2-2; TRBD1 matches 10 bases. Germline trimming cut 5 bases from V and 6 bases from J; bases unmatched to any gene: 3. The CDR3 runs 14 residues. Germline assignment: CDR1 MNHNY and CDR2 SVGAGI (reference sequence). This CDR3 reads CASSRTGGSGELFF. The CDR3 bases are TGTGCCAGCAGTAGGACAGGGGGTTCCGGGGAGCTGTTTTTT.

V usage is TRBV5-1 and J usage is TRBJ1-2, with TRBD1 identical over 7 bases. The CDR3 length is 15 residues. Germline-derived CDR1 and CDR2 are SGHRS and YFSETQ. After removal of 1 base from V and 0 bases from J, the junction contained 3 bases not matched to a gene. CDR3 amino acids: CASSLTGQTNYGYTF. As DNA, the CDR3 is TGCGCCAGCAGCTTGACGGGACAGACTAACTATGGCTACACCTTC.

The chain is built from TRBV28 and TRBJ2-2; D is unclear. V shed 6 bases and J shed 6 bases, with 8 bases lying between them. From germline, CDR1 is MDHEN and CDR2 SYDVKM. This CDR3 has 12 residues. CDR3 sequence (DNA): TGTGCCAGCAGGGGGATAGCCGGGGAGCTGTTTTTT. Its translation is CASRGIAGELFF.

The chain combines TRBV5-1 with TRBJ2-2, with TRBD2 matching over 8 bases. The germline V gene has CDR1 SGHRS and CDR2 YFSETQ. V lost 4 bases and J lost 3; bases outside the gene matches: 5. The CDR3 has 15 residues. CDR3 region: CASSLLADYTGELFF. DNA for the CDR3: TGCGCCAGCAGCCTACTAGCGGATTACACCGGGGAGCTGTTTTTT.

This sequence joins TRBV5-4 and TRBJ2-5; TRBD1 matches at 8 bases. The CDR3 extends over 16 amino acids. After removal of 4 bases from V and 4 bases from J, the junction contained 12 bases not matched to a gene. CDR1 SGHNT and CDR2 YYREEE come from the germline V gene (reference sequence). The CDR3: CASSAVQGVRGETQYF. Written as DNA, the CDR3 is TGTGCCAGCAGCGCCGTACAGGGGGTAAGGGGAGAGACCCAGTACTTC.

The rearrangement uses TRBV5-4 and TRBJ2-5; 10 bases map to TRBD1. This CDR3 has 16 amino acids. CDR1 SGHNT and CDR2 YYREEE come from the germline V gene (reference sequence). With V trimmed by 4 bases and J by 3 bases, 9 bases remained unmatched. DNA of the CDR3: TGTGCCAGCAGCCGGGACAGGGGTGGGGAAAAAGAGACCCAGTACTTC. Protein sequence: CASSRDRGGEKETQYF.

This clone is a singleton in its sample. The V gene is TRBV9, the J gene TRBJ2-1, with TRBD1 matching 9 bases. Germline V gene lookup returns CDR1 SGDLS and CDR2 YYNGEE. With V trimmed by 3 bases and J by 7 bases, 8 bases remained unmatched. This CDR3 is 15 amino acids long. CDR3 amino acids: CASSANRGRLNEQFF. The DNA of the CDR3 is TGTGCCAGCAGCGCGAACAGGGGGCGCCTGAATGAGCAGTTCTTC.

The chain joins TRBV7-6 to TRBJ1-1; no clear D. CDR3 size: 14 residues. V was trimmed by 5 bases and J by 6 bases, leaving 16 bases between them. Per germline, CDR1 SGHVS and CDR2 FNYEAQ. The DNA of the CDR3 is TGTGCCAGCAGCCTCCACTCTCGGGCCTCTGAAGCTTTCTTT. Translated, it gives CASSLHSRASEAFF.

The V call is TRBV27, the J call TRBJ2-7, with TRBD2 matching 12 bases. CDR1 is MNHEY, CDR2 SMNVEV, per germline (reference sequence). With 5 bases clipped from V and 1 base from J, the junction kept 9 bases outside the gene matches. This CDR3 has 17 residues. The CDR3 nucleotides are TGTGCCAGCAGTCCCCGACTAGCGGGAGTGGGTTCCTACGAGCAGTACTTC. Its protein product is CASSPRLAGVGSYEQYF.

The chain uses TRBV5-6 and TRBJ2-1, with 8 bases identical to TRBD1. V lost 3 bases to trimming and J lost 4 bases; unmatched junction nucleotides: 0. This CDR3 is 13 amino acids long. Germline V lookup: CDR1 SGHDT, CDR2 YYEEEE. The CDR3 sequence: CASSWTGYNEQFF. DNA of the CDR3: TGTGCCAGCAGCTGGACAGGGTACAATGAGCAGTTCTTC. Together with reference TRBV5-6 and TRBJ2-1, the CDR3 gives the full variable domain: DAGVTQSPTHLIKTRGQQVTLRCSPKSGHDTVSWYQQALGQGPQFIFQYYEEEERQRGNFPDRFSGHQFPNYSSELNVNALLLGDSALYLCASSWTGYNEQFFGPGTRLTVL.